Given below is one T cell receptor beta chain in context. This specimen comes from a study of blood T cell repertoires in COVID-19. The overall study: Collection of acute and convalescent COVID-19 samples took place in the United States, Italy and Spain.

CDR1 and CDR2 (germline): LNHDA, SQIVND (reference sequence). V trimming: 3 bases; J trimming: 2 bases; junction bases outside the gene matches: 9. The CDR3 covers 19 residues. Original analysis: Amplification from reference gene primers served as the basis for estimated nucleated cell counts. Assay: immunoSEQ multiplex PCR; the TCRdb copy retains only in-frame clones and omits some. V and J calls and clone size are given by that table; D and trimming were obtained from the DNA. Of about 120,000 clones listed, more than 75% are singletons. This TCR was sampled from a man aged 55 to 69 with acute or convalescent COVID-19. The rearrangement links TRBV19 to TRBJ2-6; 11 nucleotides line up with TRBD1. The sample consisted of peripheral blood. The CDR3 nucleotides read TGTGCCAGTAGTATTGGAGGCGGACAGGGGGCAGCTGGGGCCAACGTCCTGACTTTC. Its translation: CASSIGGGQGAAGANVLTF.